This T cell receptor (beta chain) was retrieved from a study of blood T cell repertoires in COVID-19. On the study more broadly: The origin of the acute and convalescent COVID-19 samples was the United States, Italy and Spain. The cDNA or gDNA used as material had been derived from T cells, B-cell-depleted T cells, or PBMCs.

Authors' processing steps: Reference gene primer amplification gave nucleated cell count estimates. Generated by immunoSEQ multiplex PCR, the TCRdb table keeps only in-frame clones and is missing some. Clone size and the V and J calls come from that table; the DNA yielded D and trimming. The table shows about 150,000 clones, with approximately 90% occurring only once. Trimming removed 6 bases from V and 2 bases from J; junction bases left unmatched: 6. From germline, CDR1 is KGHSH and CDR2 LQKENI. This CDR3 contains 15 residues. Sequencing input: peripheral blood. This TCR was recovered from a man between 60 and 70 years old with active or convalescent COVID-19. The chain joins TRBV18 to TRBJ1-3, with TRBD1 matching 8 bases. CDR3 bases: TGTGCCAGCTCCTCATCGACAGGGGCTGGAAACACCATATATTTT. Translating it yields CASSSSTGAGNTIYF.